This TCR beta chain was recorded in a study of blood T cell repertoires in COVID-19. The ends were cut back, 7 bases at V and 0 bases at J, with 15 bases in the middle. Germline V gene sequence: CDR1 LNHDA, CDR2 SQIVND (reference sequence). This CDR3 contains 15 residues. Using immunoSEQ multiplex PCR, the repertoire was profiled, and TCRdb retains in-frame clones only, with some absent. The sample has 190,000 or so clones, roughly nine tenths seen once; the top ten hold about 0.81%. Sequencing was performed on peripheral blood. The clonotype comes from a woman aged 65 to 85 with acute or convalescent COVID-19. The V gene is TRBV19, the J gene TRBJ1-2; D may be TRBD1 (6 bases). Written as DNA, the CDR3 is TGTGCCAGTACATGGCAGGGGCGGGCTAACTATGGCTACACCTTC. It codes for CASTWQGRANYGYTF.